These T cell receptor beta chains were read from a single sample in a study of blood T cells in healthy people across ages. TCRdb re-derived calls from the 5' RACE reads in MiXCR, one entry per CDR3 protein. The data hold over 600,000 distinct CDR3 sequences, with 56% observed a single time. Sequenced material: blood. These receptors all stem from a man aged 40-50 years in good health. Each CDR3 is given with its conserved first and last residue. The order of the fields is J gene, clone size, V gene, D gene, CDR3 DNA, CDR3 protein. D genes are given only for firm matches. The size entry is marked missing in some rows and otherwise reads once, few, many or a size class.

>TRBJ1-2|.|TRBV29-1|.
TGCAGCGTTGGGGGCCGGGCAGCAAACTATGGCTACACCTTC
CSVGGRAANYGYTF
>TRBJ2-7|few|TRBV15|TRBD1
TGTGCCACCAGCAGAGGTGGACAGGGTTCCTGGGAGCAGTACTTC
CATSRGGQGSWEQYF
>TRBJ2-1|.|TRBV7-3|.
TGTGCCAGCAGCTTAATCCGGCAGCGGAATGAGCAGTTCTTC
CASSLIRQRNEQFF
>TRBJ2-5|.|TRBV4-1|.
TGCGCCAGCAGCCAAGATGTCGCGCTAGCCTACAATGAGCAGTACTTC
CASSQDVALAYNEQYF
>TRBJ2-7|.|TRBV28|TRBD1
TGTGCCAGCAGTTTATTCAGGGGGCAGGGCTACGAGCAGTACTTC
CASSLFRGQGYEQYF
>TRBJ2-1|.|TRBV24-1|TRBD2
TGTGCCACCAGTGATCCTTCTCCCGGGAGGATGAGGGAGCAGTTCTTC
CATSDPSPGRMREQFF
>TRBJ2-3|.|TRBV27|TRBD2
TGTGCCAGTTTCGCGGTCGGCGGGAGAGCAGATACGCAGTATTTT
CASFAVGGRADTQYF
>TRBJ2-3|few|TRBV29-1|.
TGCAGCGTTGAGGGTCAGCCGTCAAAGTATTTT
CSVEGQPSKYF
>TRBJ2-3|.|TRBV4-1|TRBD2
TGCGCCAGCAGCCAAGATTACCCTAGCGGGAGCACAGATACGCAGTATTTT
CASSQDYPSGSTDTQYF
>TRBJ1-5|.|TRBV4-2|TRBD1
TGTGCCAGCAGCCAAGACAGGGGGCCTCAGCCCCAGCATTTT
CASSQDRGPQPQHF
>TRBJ2-5|once|TRBV28|.
TGTGCCAGCACTCTCTTAAAAGGGGATGGACGGCCACGGTCCCAGTACTTC
CASTLLKGDGRPRSQYF
>TRBJ2-3|.|TRBV28|.
TGTGCCAGCAGTTTGGGTATCCGGTCAGATACGCAGTATTTT
CASSLGIRSDTQYF
>TRBJ2-5|.|TRBV11-2|.
TGTGCCAGCAGCTTATACGGGAGAAACCAAGAGACCCAGTACTTC
CASSLYGRNQETQYF
>TRBJ2-1|few|TRBV5-1|.
TGCGCCAGCAGCTCCCAAAACAATGAGCAGTTCTTC
CASSSQNNEQFF
>TRBJ2-4|.|TRBV4-3|.
TGCGCCAGCAGCCAAGACGGGAACATTCAGTACTTC
CASSQDGNIQYF
>TRBJ1-2|.|TRBV28|.
TGTGCCAGCAGTTTATCAGTCGCCCGTACCCCTTCTAACTATGGCTACACCTTC
CASSLSVARTPSNYGYTF
>TRBJ2-2|.|TRBV4-2|TRBD2
TGTGCCAGCAGCCAAGTTAAGCGCGGGAGTGACACCGGGGAGCTGTTTTTT
CASSQVKRGSDTGELFF
>TRBJ2-1|.|TRBV28|.
TGTGCCAGCAGCCAGTATTCCCTAAGACAGGTTACATTTAGGTTCTTC
CASSQYSLRQVTFRFF
>TRBJ2-2|few|TRBV5-1|.
TGCGCCAGCAGCTTGAACGAGGGGACCGGGGAGCTGTTTTTT
CASSLNEGTGELFF
>TRBJ2-7|.|TRBV5-1|TRBD2
TGCGCCAGCAGCTGGGGGGGAGAGGGCGAGCAGTACTTC
CASSWGGEGEQYF
>TRBJ2-4|few|TRBV27|.
TGTGCCAGCAGTTTGATAGGGGCCGGGGGCAAAAACATTCAGTACTTC
CASSLIGAGGKNIQYF
>TRBJ2-5|.|TRBV4-1|TRBD1
TGCGCCAGCAGCCAAGACCGGGACAGGGAATACGAGACCCAGTACTTC
CASSQDRDREYETQYF
>TRBJ2-7|.|TRBV4-1|TRBD1
TGCGCCAGCAGCCAAGATCTATGGCAGGGGGCAAGGAGTGAGCAGTACTTC
CASSQDLWQGARSEQYF
>TRBJ2-3|.|TRBV10-3|TRBD2
TGTGCCATCAGTGACTCCGGGACTAGCGGGGACCCCACGACAGATACGCAGTATTTT
CAISDSGTSGDPTTDTQYF
>TRBJ1-6|.|TRBV3-1|.
TGTGCCAGCAGCCAACACAGTCTCGATTCACCCCTCCACTTT
CASSQHSLDSPLHF
>TRBJ2-5|.|TRBV28|.
TGTGCCAGCCAGTCGGGCGGAGCGGAAGAGACCCAGTACTTC
CASQSGGAEETQYF
>TRBJ2-5|.|TRBV10-3|.
TGTGCCATCAAAGGTAACCCTGAGGAGACCCAGTACTTC
CAIKGNPEETQYF
>TRBJ2-2|.|TRBV6-5|.
TGTGCCAGCAGTCGAAAACTTGGGAACACCGGGGAGCTGTTTTTT
CASSRKLGNTGELFF
>TRBJ2-5|.|TRBV7-9|TRBD2
TGTGCCAGCAGCCCCCCTTATCCGGGACTAGCGGGTCGAGAGACCCAGTACTTC
CASSPPYPGLAGRETQYF
>TRBJ2-2|.|TRBV2|TRBD2
TGTGCCAGCAGTAGGACTAGCGGGGGCAGACAATACACCGGGGAGCTGTTTTTT
CASSRTSGGRQYTGELFF
>TRBJ2-7|few|TRBV28|TRBD1
TGTGCCAGCAGTTCAACCGGGACAGGTTTCTACGAGCAGTACTTC
CASSSTGTGFYEQYF
>TRBJ2-3|.|TRBV4-3|.
TGCGCCAGCAGCCCGATGAGGCAGACTAGAGGCACAGATACGCAGTATTTT
CASSPMRQTRGTDTQYF
>TRBJ2-5|.|TRBV3-1|.
TGTGCCAGCGCCCAAACCCCAGGAGGGGAGACCCAGTACTTC
CASAQTPGGETQYF
>TRBJ2-7|few|TRBV14|TRBD1
TGTGCCAGCAGCCAAAGAGGGACAGGCGTTACCTACGAGCAGTACTTC
CASSQRGTGVTYEQYF
>TRBJ2-5|.|TRBV20-1|TRBD2
TGCAGTGCCAGAACTAGCGGAGTTTTCCAAGAGACCCAGTACTTC
CSARTSGVFQETQYF
>TRBJ2-7|.|TRBV20-1|TRBD2
TGCAGTGCTAGTTTAGCGGGAGGGGGGTACAATGAGCAGTACTTC
CSASLAGGGYNEQYF
>TRBJ2-7|.|TRBV10-2|TRBD2
TGCGCCAGCACCACCTCTTTAGCGGGAGGTAACCTAGACGAGCAGTACTTC
CASTTSLAGGNLDEQYF
>TRBJ1-2|.|TRBV20-1|TRBD1
TGCAGTGCTAGCGTCGGTCAGGGGGCGTATGGCTACACCTTC
CSASVGQGAYGYTF
>TRBJ2-3|few|TRBV4-3|TRBD2
TGCGCCAGCAGCCAAGCGCGCCGGACTAGCGGGAGTACAGATACGCAGTATTTT
CASSQARRTSGSTDTQYF